Listed here is a single T cell receptor beta chain. Unique molecular identifiers featured in how the TCRbeta library was prepared. TCRdb reanalysed the PCR reads using MiXCR and keeps one entry per CDR3 protein. The sample includes approximately 98,000 distinct CDR3 sequences, almost 6.5% of them seen just once. The CDR3 covers 16 residues. Germline V lookup: CDR1 LGHNT, CDR2 FRNRAP. V was cut by 6 bases and J by 8 bases, with 25 bases left in between. These data are taken from a study of T-cell reconstitution after alpha-beta-depleted transplantation in children. The TCR sequence derives from a male patient between 2 and 15 years old who had a stem cell transplant for acute lymphoblastic leukemia, so the T cells may come from the graft donor. Sequences were derived from PBMCs, mostly from graft donor cells, sampled 360 days after TCRalphabeta/CD19-depleted stem cell transplant. The chain carries TRBV12-5 and TRBJ1-2; tentative D call: TRBD1 (5 bases). The DNA for the CDR3 is TGTGCTAGTGGCCCCTCGACAGTCGGGCGTTCTATGGGCTACACCTTC. It specifies CASGPSTVGRSMGYTF.